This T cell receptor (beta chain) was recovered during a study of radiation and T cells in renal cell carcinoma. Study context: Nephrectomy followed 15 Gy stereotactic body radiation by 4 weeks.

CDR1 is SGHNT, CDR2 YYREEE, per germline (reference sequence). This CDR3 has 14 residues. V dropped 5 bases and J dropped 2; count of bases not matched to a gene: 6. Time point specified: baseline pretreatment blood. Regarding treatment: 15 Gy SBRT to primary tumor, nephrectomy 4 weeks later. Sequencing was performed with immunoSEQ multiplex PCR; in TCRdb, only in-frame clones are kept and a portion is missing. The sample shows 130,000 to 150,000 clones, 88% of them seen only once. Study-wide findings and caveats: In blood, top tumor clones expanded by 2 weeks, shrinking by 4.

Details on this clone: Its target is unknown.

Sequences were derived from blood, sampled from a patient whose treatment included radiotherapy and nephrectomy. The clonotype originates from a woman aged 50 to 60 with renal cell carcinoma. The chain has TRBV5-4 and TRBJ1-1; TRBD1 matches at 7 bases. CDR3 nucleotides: TGTGCCAGCAGACCCGACAGGGCCAACACTGAAGCTTTCTTT. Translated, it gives CASRPDRANTEAFF.